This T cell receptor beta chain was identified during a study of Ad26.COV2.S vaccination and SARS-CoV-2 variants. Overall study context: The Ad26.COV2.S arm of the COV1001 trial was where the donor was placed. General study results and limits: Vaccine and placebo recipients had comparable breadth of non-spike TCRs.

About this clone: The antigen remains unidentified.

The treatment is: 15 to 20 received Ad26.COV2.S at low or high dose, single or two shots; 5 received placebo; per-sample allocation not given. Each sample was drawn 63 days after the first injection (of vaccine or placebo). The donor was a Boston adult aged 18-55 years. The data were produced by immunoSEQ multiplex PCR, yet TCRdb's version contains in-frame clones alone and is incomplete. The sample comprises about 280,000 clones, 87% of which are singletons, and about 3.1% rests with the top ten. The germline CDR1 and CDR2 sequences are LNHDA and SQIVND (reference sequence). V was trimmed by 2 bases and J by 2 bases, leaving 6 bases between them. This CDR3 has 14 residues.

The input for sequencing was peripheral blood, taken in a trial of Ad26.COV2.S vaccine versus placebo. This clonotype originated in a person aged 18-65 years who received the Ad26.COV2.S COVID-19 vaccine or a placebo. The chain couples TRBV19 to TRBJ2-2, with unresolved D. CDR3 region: CASSIRVNTGELFF. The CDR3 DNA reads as TGTGCCAGTAGTATAAGGGTAAACACCGGGGAGCTGTTTTTT. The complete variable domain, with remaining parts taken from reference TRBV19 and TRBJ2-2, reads DGGITQSPKYLFRKEGQNVTLSCEQNLNHDAMYWYRQDPGQGLRLIYYSQIVNDFQKGDIAEGYSVSREKKESFPLTVTSAQKNPTAFYLCASSIRVNTGELFFGEGSRLTVL.